The following is a TCR beta chain sequence with its context. The target antigen is unknown. These data originate in a study of CD8 T cells in ankylosing spondylitis. General study points: Within matched ankylosing spondylitis synovial fluid, disease-linked clones were reportedly significantly enriched. Within peripheral blood, clones linked to disease were CD8+ and relatively rare. What seemed typical of ankylosing spondylitis blood was a TCR beta motif built from under 10 highly homologous variants.

Libraries of TCR beta came from quantitative 5'-RACE with molecular barcodes. MiXCR, applied by TCRdb to the 5' RACE reads, yields one record per CDR3 protein. This table holds 250,000 to 400,000 distinct CDR3 sequences, approximately 10% found once. The CDR3 length is 13 residues. Trimming took off 7 bases at V and 2 bases at J, with 11 bases between the two ends. The germline V gene has CDR1 SEHNR and CDR2 FQNEAQ (reference sequence). The sequencing input was blood, either unsorted or a sorted T cell fraction (not recorded which). The TCR comes from a female donor with ankylosing spondylitis or in good health (not recorded which). The J gene is TRBJ1-2, the V gene TRBV7-9, with D possibly being TRBD1 (5 bases). CDR3 nucleotide sequence: TGTGCCAGCACCCAGGGACGGAACTATGGCTACACCTTC. It codes for CASTQGRNYGYTF. Combining the CDR3 with reference TRBV7-9 and TRBJ1-2 gives the whole variable domain DTGVSQNPRHKITKRGQNVTFRCDPISEHNRLYWYRQTLGQGPEFLTYFQNEAQLEKSRLLSDRFSAERPKGSFSTLEIQRTEQGDSAMYLCASTQGRNYGYTFGSGTRLTVV.